The 24 T cell receptor beta chains in this list originate from one sample, sequenced in a study of blood T cell repertoires in COVID-19. Produced via immunoSEQ multiplex PCR; TCRdb's table is partial and in-frame only. This sample has 180,000 or so clones, with approximately 85% found just once. The sample consisted of peripheral blood. All receptors come from a woman in her fifties or sixties with acute or convalescent COVID-19.

This clone was counted between two and nine times. The chain is built from TRBV5-5 and TRBJ2-5; possible D gene TRBD1, 6 bases. The CDR3 consists of 13 residues. With 5 bases removed from V and 4 bases from J, the gap between germline ends came to 12 bases. Germline V gene sequence: CDR1 SGHKS, CDR2 YYEKEE (reference sequence). DNA for the CDR3: TGTGCCAGCAGAATAACAGGGTCAGAGACCCAGTACTTC. It codes for CASRITGSETQYF.

V is TRBV19 and J is TRBJ2-1; 8 bases are a match to TRBD2. V trimming: 3 bases; J trimming: 4 bases; junction bases outside the gene matches: 5. This CDR3 is 15 amino acids long. The germline V gene encodes CDR1 LNHDA and CDR2 SQIVND (reference sequence). The CDR3 loop reads CASSIGGGRYNEQFF. The DNA for the CDR3 is TGTGCCAGTAGTATCGGAGGCGGGAGGTACAATGAGCAGTTCTTC. Based on the CDR3 plus reference TRBV19 and TRBJ2-1, the full variable domain is DGGITQSPKYLFRKEGQNVTLSCEQNLNHDAMYWYRQDPGQGLRLIYYSQIVNDFQKGDIAEGYSVSREKKESFPLTVTSAQKNPTAFYLCASSIGGGRYNEQFFGPGTRLTVL.

The rearrangement links TRBV19 to TRBJ1-2; no firm D call. This CDR3 is built from 15 residues. Trimming pared 2 bases from V and 7 bases from J, leaving 17 bases between. The germline gives CDR1 LNHDA, CDR2 SQIVND (reference sequence). CDR3 loop: CASSIKGGTLGGYTF. For the CDR3, the DNA is TGTGCCAGTAGTATAAAGGGAGGCACCCTGGGTGGCTACACCTTC. Full variable domain (missing parts from reference TRBV19 and TRBJ1-2): DGGITQSPKYLFRKEGQNVTLSCEQNLNHDAMYWYRQDPGQGLRLIYYSQIVNDFQKGDIAEGYSVSREKKESFPLTVTSAQKNPTAFYLCASSIKGGTLGGYTFGSGTRLTVV.

In this sample, this clone turned up a few times. J is TRBJ1-1 and V is TRBV7-8; D ambiguous. Between the trimmed V and J ends, which lost 1 base and 7 bases, there was a span of 10 bases. The CDR3 is 13 residues long. The V gene's germline CDR1 is SGHVS and CDR2 FQNEAQ. CDR3: CASSLGTEDEAFF. The CDR3 coding sequence is TGTGCCAGCAGCTTAGGAACCGAGGATGAAGCTTTCTTT.

The sample holds a few counts of this clone. The chain links TRBV27 to TRBJ1-3; TRBD1 matches 8 bases. In germline, CDR1 is MNHEY, CDR2 SMNVEV (reference sequence). Trimming cost V 3 bases and J 4 bases; bases outside gene matches: 5. The CDR3 runs 15 residues. CDR3 coding DNA: TGTGCCAGCAGTTTGAGACAGGGGTTAGGAAACACCATATATTTT. This codes for CASSLRQGLGNTIYF.

This clone is a singleton in its sample. The rearrangement uses TRBV18 and TRBJ2-1; 11 bases are shared with TRBD1. The trim removed 4 bases at V and 2 bases at J, leaving 1 base unmatched. Germline V gene sequence: CDR1 KGHSH, CDR2 LQKENI. The CDR3 contains 15 residues. The CDR3 sequence: CASSRTGGAYNEQFF. Written as DNA, the CDR3 is TGTGCCAGCTCACGGACAGGGGGCGCCTACAATGAGCAGTTCTTC.

The genes are TRBV19 and TRBJ2-5; perhaps TRBD1 as D (6 bases). The CDR3 loop spans 14 amino acids. Germline V gene lookup returns CDR1 LNHDA and CDR2 SQIVND (reference sequence). Trimming removed 4 bases from V and 5 bases from J, with 14 bases in between. Written as DNA, the CDR3 is TGTGCCAGTAGTACCTCTGGACAGTGGGAGACCCAGTACTTC. Translation: CASSTSGQWETQYF.

This chain links TRBV6-6 with TRBJ1-1; tentative D call: TRBD1 (6 bases). CDR3 size: 15 residues. In germline, CDR1 is MNHNY, CDR2 SVGAGI (reference sequence). Trimming took 5 bases from V and 0 from J, leaving 13 bases between them. CDR3 nucleotides: TGTGCCAGCAGTACAGGGTTCCCTATGAACACTGAAGCTTTCTTT. Translation: CASSTGFPMNTEAFF.

The V and J genes are TRBV5-1 and TRBJ2-1; weak D call: TRBD2 (5 bases). This CDR3 comprises 16 residues. The ends were cut back, 2 bases at V and 0 bases at J, with 12 bases in the middle. The germline CDR1 and CDR2 sequences are SGHRS and YFSETQ. CDR3 residues: CASSLGGSSSYNEQFF. The CDR3 DNA is TGCGCCAGCAGCTTAGGAGGCTCGAGCTCCTACAATGAGCAGTTCTTC.

This rearrangement joins TRBV2 to TRBJ2-5, with TRBD2 matching 8 bases. This CDR3 is built from 13 residues. J lost 3 bases, V lost 8 bases, and 5 bases had no gene match. Per germline, CDR1 SNHLY and CDR2 FYNNEI. CDR3 DNA sequence: TGTGCCAGCCGAGCGGGAGCGGAAGAGACCCAGTACTTC. This sequence encodes CASRAGAEETQYF.

This clone was recorded only once. This chain links TRBV7-2 with TRBJ2-7; 7 bases match TRBD2. The CDR3 runs to 14 residues. Trimming removed 3 bases from V and 4 bases from J; junction bases left unmatched: 6. The germline gives CDR1 SGHTA, CDR2 FQGNSA. The chain's CDR3 is CASSFASGNYEQYF. The CDR3 DNA reads TGTGCCAGCAGCTTTGCTAGCGGAAATTACGAGCAGTACTTC. The full variable domain, rest sourced from reference TRBV7-2 and TRBJ2-7, is GAGVSQSPSNKVTEKGKDVELRCDPISGHTALYWYRQSLGQGLEFLIYFQGNSAPDKSGLPSDRFSAERTGGSVSTLTIQRTQQEDSAVYLCASSFASGNYEQYFGPGTRLTVT.

This chain joins TRBV5-4 and TRBJ2-1; TRBD2 matches 8 bases. CDR1 and CDR2 (germline): SGHNT, YYREEE (reference sequence). The CDR3 has 15 amino acids. With V trimmed by 4 bases and J by 5 bases, 8 bases remained unmatched. The CDR3 spells CASSPSGTRNNEQFF. The DNA for the CDR3 is TGTGCCAGCAGCCCCTCCGGGACTAGGAACAATGAGCAGTTCTTC.

The chain combines TRBV20-1 with TRBJ2-1, with D uncertain. This CDR3 is built from 11 residues. With 3 bases removed from V and 10 bases from J, the gap between germline ends came to 10 bases. Germline values: CDR1 DFQATT, CDR2 SNEGSKA (reference sequence). This CDR3 reads CSARHKYEQFF. DNA of the CDR3: TGCAGTGCTAGGCACAAGTACGAGCAGTTCTTC.

The rearrangement uses TRBV30 and TRBJ1-2; perhaps TRBD1 as D (5 bases). The germline V gene has CDR1 GTSNPN and CDR2 SVGIG (reference sequence). The CDR3 extends over 16 amino acids. Trimming pared 5 bases from V and 2 bases from J, leaving 21 bases between. The DNA for the CDR3 is TGTGCCTGGGGACGAATGGGGCAGGGCGTCAACTATGGCTACACCTTC. Its translation is CAWGRMGQGVNYGYTF.

This clone is deemed medium-sized. The chain carries TRBV7-9 and TRBJ2-7; D is uncertain. The CDR3 runs to 12 residues. Deletions cut 1 base from V and 4 bases from J, with 5 bases between. Germline CDR1 and CDR2: SEHNR and FQNEAQ (reference sequence). CDR3 sequence reads: CASSLGAYEQYF. The CDR3 DNA sequence: TGTGCCAGCAGCTTAGGAGCTTACGAGCAGTACTTC.

V gene TRBV25-1 combines with J gene TRBJ1-2; 10 nucleotides align to TRBD1. Germline lookup yields CDR1 MGHDK and CDR2 SYGVNS. V trimming: 4 bases; J trimming: 5 bases; junction bases outside the gene matches: 10. This CDR3 region has 16 residues. The CDR3 nucleotides read TGTGCCAGCAGTGGACCCCGGGACAGGGGTTGGTATGGCTACACCTTC. The encoded protein is CASSGPRDRGWYGYTF.

In nucleotides, the CDR3 is TGTGCCAGCCGGGGTCCGAACACCGGGGAGCTGTTTTTT. Protein sequence: CASRGPNTGELFF. The V and J genes are TRBV19 and TRBJ2-2; TRBD2 is a possible D gene (5 bases). CDR3 length equals 13 residues. With 9 bases removed from V and 0 bases from J, the gap between germline ends came to 8 bases. Germline V gives CDR1 LNHDA, CDR2 SQIVND (reference sequence).

The chain couples TRBV7-9 to TRBJ1-1; D not resolved. The CDR3 is made up of 11 amino acids. CDR1 and CDR2 (germline): SEHNR, FQNEAQ (reference sequence). V was cut by 7 bases and J by 8 bases, with 11 bases left in between. The CDR3 loop is CASTDWREAFF. CDR3 in DNA: TGTGCCAGCACCGACTGGCGGGAAGCTTTCTTT.

CDR3: CASSQDGLRGQPQHF. CDR3 DNA sequence: TGTGCCAGCAGCCAAGATGGGCTGCGGGGTCAGCCCCAGCATTTT. This chain connects TRBV4-2 to TRBJ1-5; no definite D call. Trimming removed 0 bases at V and 6 bases at J, with 12 bases between. The length of the CDR3 is 15 residues. CDR1 LGHNA and CDR2 YNFKEQ come from the germline V gene.

This clone has ten or more counts. This chain joins TRBV5-4 and TRBJ2-7; D is possibly TRBD1 (6 bases). The CDR3 sequence is 13 residues long. The V end lost 0 bases, the J end lost 7 bases, and 11 bases lay between the germline ends. Germline V gene lookup returns CDR1 SGHNT and CDR2 YYREEE (reference sequence). In DNA form, the CDR3 reads TGTGCCAGCAGCTTGGGGGGGCGTAGGGAGCAGTACTTC. It codes for CASSLGGRREQYF.

The chain is built from TRBV11-2 and TRBJ2-1; TRBD2 aligns across 13 bases. The germline gives CDR1 SGHAT, CDR2 FQNNGV. J was trimmed by 6 bases and V by 5 bases; bases with no gene match: 7. The CDR3 sequence is 16 residues long. CDR3 nucleotides: TGTGCCAGCAGCGCGTGGACTAGCGGGAGAAGCAATGAGCAGTTCTTC. Amino acids: CASSAWTSGRSNEQFF.

This clone was detected only once. The identical CDR3 is also encoded by other nucleotide sequences in the sample. V usage is TRBV28 and J usage is TRBJ2-1, with TRBD2 matching 15 bases. The CDR3 is made up of 16 amino acids. Germline CDR1 reads MDHEN; CDR2 reads SYDVKM. With 1 base clipped from V and 6 bases from J, the junction kept 1 base outside the gene matches. This chain's CDR3 is CASSLSGLAGGNEQFF. The CDR3, as DNA: TGTGCCAGCAGTTTATCGGGACTAGCGGGAGGCAATGAGCAGTTCTTC.

This chain links TRBV19 with TRBJ2-2, with TRBD2 matching over 14 bases. With 6 bases clipped from V and 4 bases from J, the junction kept 4 bases outside the gene matches. Germline V gene sequence: CDR1 LNHDA, CDR2 SQIVND (reference sequence). The CDR3 has 16 amino acids. The CDR3 reads CASRATSGRVTGELFF. The CDR3 nucleotides read TGTGCCAGTAGAGCGACTAGCGGGAGGGTCACCGGGGAGCTGTTTTTT.

CDR3 protein: CASSITGTGTEAFF. The CDR3 nucleotides read TGCGCCAGCAGCATTACCGGGACAGGAACTGAAGCTTTCTTT. The chain has TRBV5-1 and TRBJ1-1, with 8 bases lining up with TRBD1. Germline CDR1 and CDR2: SGHRS and YFSETQ. V dropped 4 bases and J dropped 5; count of bases not matched to a gene: 7. This CDR3 region has 14 residues.